This TCR beta chain was sequenced during a study of vaccination and CD4 T cells after COVID-19. At the level of the study: Cells were stimulated with overlapping spike peptide pools from SARS-CoV-2, HCoV-NL63, HCoV-OC43 and HCoV-229E.

The CDR3 contains 12 residues. Trimming at V came to 8 bases and at J to 8 bases, leaving 7 bases not matched to a gene. Germline CDR1 and CDR2: MDHEN and SYDVKM. The Oncomine TCR Beta short-read assay generated sequence data from the DNA of cultured CD4+ T cells. Genomic DNA extraction was carried out from cultured CD4+ T cells. From the PCR reads, TCRdb called clonotypes with MiXCR, one entry per CDR3 protein. The repertoire holds 9,500 to 15,000 distinct CDR3 sequences, around three fifths seen once, with about 12% in the top ten. Of note for this clonotype: The antigen remains unidentified.

Treatment: approximately 10-day PBMC culture with coronavirus spike peptide pools or control peptides (ViraFEST assay). The chain combines TRBV28 with TRBJ1-2; 8 bases are a match to TRBD1. This receptor was identified in a human donor who had recovered from COVID-19. Sequenced input: CD4+ T cells from blood, cultured in vitro. The CDR3, as DNA: TGTGCCAGCCAGGACAGGGTGTGGGGCTACACCTTC. Translating gives CASQDRVWGYTF.